Following are 28 T cell receptor beta chains from one sample sequenced in a study of siplizumab effects on memory and regulatory T cells. Sequencing was performed with immunoSEQ multiplex PCR; in TCRdb, only in-frame clones are kept and a portion is missing. The top ten hold about 15% of the sample, which has 85,000 to 90,000 clones, 85% to 90% seen once. The sample consisted of CD4+ T cells sorted from blood. Receptors originate from a human donor in good health.

The V and J genes are TRBV30 and TRBJ1-3; D is undetermined. Trimming left V 2 bases short and J 0 bases short, with 5 bases between. CDR3 length equals 13 residues. Germline V gene lookup returns CDR1 GTSNPN and CDR2 SVGIG (reference sequence). The CDR3 sequence is CAWSPSSGNTIYF. DNA of the CDR3: TGTGCCTGGAGTCCTTCCTCTGGAAACACCATATATTTT. Full variable domain (missing parts from reference TRBV30 and TRBJ1-3): SQTIHQWPATLVQPVGSPLSLECTVEGTSNPNLYWYRQAAGRGLQLLFYSVGIGQISSEVPQNLSASRPQDRQFILSSKKLLLSDSGFYLCAWSPSSGNTIYFGEGSWLTVV.

This clone was seen a single time. The chain links TRBV25-1 to TRBJ1-3; D is undetermined. Germline CDR1 reads MGHDK; CDR2 reads SYGVNS. Trimming left V 2 bases short and J 0 bases short, with 14 bases between. This CDR3 contains 17 residues. The CDR3 loop is CASSEDFRAISGNTIYF. The CDR3 DNA follows: TGTGCCAGCAGTGAAGACTTTAGGGCTATCTCTGGAAACACCATATATTTT.

V usage is TRBV18 and J usage is TRBJ1-2; 7 bases are shared with TRBD1. Germline assignment: CDR1 KGHSH and CDR2 LQKENI. V lost 3 bases to trimming and J lost 7 bases; unmatched junction nucleotides: 11. The CDR3 has 15 residues. CDR3 amino acids: CASSPSTQGLAGYTF. The CDR3 DNA reads TGTGCCAGCTCACCTTCGACACAGGGGCTCGCTGGCTACACCTTC.

V usage is TRBV2 and J usage is TRBJ2-5; 8 nucleotides align to TRBD1. Looked up from germline, CDR1 is SNHLY and CDR2 is FYNNEI. The CDR3 has 15 residues. J gave up 4 bases and V 6 bases, and 10 bases lay outside the gene matches. In DNA form, the CDR3 reads TGTGCCAGCAGCCCCGGACAGGGACGAGGAGAGACCCAGTACTTC. Residues: CASSPGQGRGETQYF.

The chain's CDR3 is CASSTADRISYNEQFF. The CDR3 DNA follows: TGTGCCAGCAGTACCGCCGACAGAATCTCCTACAATGAGCAGTTCTTC. The J gene is TRBJ2-1, the V gene TRBV28; tentative D call: TRBD1 (5 bases). The V gene lost 5 bases and the J gene lost 0 bases, with 14 bases spanning the gap. The CDR3 extends over 16 amino acids. CDR1 is MDHEN, CDR2 SYDVKM, per germline.

This chain uses TRBV7-8 with TRBJ2-3; D is undetermined. In germline, CDR1 is SGHVS, CDR2 FQNEAQ. The CDR3 is made up of 17 amino acids. V lost 0 bases, J lost 4 bases, and 17 bases lay in between. The CDR3 loop is CASSLALPQTTADTQYF. As DNA, the CDR3 is TGTGCCAGCAGCTTAGCGCTTCCTCAAACCACAGCAGATACGCAGTATTTT.

V gene TRBV28 combines with J gene TRBJ1-2, with 8 bases lining up with TRBD1. V dropped 8 bases and J dropped 4; count of bases not matched to a gene: 9. The CDR3 is 14 residues long. Germline values: CDR1 MDHEN, CDR2 SYDVKM. The CDR3 region is CASQRDRSFYGYTF. CDR3 in DNA: TGTGCCAGCCAGAGGGACAGGAGCTTCTATGGCTACACCTTC.

The V gene is TRBV6-6, the J gene TRBJ2-2, with 7 positions matching TRBD2. Germline assignment: CDR1 MNHNY and CDR2 SVGAGI (reference sequence). With 11 bases clipped from V and 6 bases from J, the junction kept 12 bases outside the gene matches. The CDR3 totals 14 residues. The DNA for the CDR3 is TGTGCCGCTAAGTTTGGGGGAGGGCCCGGGGAGCTGTTTTTT. Amino acid sequence: CAAKFGGGPGELFF.

V and J are TRBV30 and TRBJ1-1; 9 bases are shared with TRBD1. Trimming removed 3 bases from V and 2 bases from J; junction bases left unmatched: 10. This CDR3 has 16 residues. Germline loops: CDR1 GTSNPN, CDR2 SVGIG (reference sequence). Written as DNA, the CDR3 is TGTGCCTGGAGCCAAGTTGGGACAGGGCTTAACACTGAAGCTTTCTTT. This translates into CAWSQVGTGLNTEAFF.

This rearrangement joins TRBV7-3 to TRBJ1-1; D unclear. The CDR3 is made up of 13 amino acids. Trimming pared 1 base from V and 7 bases from J, leaving 10 bases between. Germline CDR1 SGHTA, CDR2 FQGTGA. The CDR3: CASSLIGSDEAFF. The CDR3 DNA reads TGTGCCAGCAGCTTAATTGGGTCAGATGAAGCTTTCTTT.

This clone appeared once. A read error may account for a junction end that differs from germline. This chain connects TRBV6-1 to TRBJ2-4; maybe TRBD1 (6 bases). The CDR3 covers 11 residues. Germline CDR1 is MNHNS and CDR2 is SASEGT. In DNA form, the CDR3 reads TGTGCCAGCAGTACCCCTGGACAGCCAGACTTC. Translation gives CASSTPGQPDF.

The chain employs TRBV6-5 and TRBJ2-2, with D tentatively TRBD2 (6 bases). The CDR3 contains 14 residues. V was trimmed by 9 bases and J by 2 bases, leaving 13 bases between them. Germline V gene lookup returns CDR1 MNHEY and CDR2 SVGAGI. The CDR3 coding sequence is TGTGCCAGTTATAGCGGAGTAAACACCGGGGAGCTGTTTTTT. It yields the protein CASYSGVNTGELFF.

This clone appeared once. CDR3 DNA: TGTGCCTCTAAGAGGGCAACTAATGAAAAACTGTTTTTT. Amino acid sequence: CASKRATNEKLFF. This rearrangement joins TRBV15 to TRBJ1-4; D remains ambiguous. Germline values: CDR1 LNHNV, CDR2 YYDKDF (reference sequence). This CDR3 has 13 residues. The ends were cut back, 11 bases at V and 0 bases at J, with 10 bases in the middle. The full variable domain, completed using reference TRBV15 and TRBJ1-4, is DAMVIQNPRYQVTQFGKPVTLSCSQTLNHNVMYWYQQKSSQAPKLLFHYYDKDFNNEADTPDNFQSRRPNTSFCFLDIRSPGLGDTAMYLCASKRATNEKLFFGSGTQLSVL.

V and J are TRBV5-4 and TRBJ2-5; 7 positions agree with TRBD2. Trimming cost V 3 bases and J 5 bases; bases outside gene matches: 4. This CDR3 contains 13 residues. The germline CDR1 and CDR2 sequences are SGHNT and YYREEE (reference sequence). The CDR3 coding sequence is TGTGCCAGCAGCTGGGAGGGTGGGGAGACCCAGTACTTC. Translation gives CASSWEGGETQYF.

The chain has TRBV4-2 and TRBJ1-6, with unresolved D. The CDR3 is made up of 13 amino acids. Trimming cost V 1 base and J 10 bases, with 8 bases left between them. Germline V gene data show CDR1 as LGHNA and CDR2 as YNFKEQ. The CDR3 spells CASSQGFVSPLHF. The CDR3 DNA follows: TGTGCCAGCAGCCAAGGGTTCGTCTCACCCCTCCACTTT.

CDR3 region: CAISQGLQETQYF. DNA of the CDR3: TGTGCCATCAGCCAGGGTTTACAAGAGACCCAGTACTTC. The chain employs TRBV10-3 and TRBJ2-5; D might be TRBD1 (5 bases). The CDR3 contains 13 residues. Trimming took 6 bases from V and 2 from J, leaving 10 bases between them. CDR1 and CDR2 from the germline V gene are ENHRY and SYGVKD.

This rearrangement joins TRBV4-2 to TRBJ1-2, with D perhaps TRBD1 (5 bases). The CDR3 runs 15 residues. From germline, CDR1 is LGHNA and CDR2 YNFKEQ. The germline V and J ends were trimmed by 0 bases and 4 bases, with 12 bases remaining between them. The CDR3 nucleotides are TGTGCCAGCAGCCAAGATATCGAGGGGAGCTATGGCTACACCTTC. This translates into CASSQDIEGSYGYTF.

The rearrangement links TRBV7-2 to TRBJ1-2; D is unclear. CDR1 and CDR2 from the germline V gene are SGHTA and FQGNSA. Deletions cut 4 bases from V and 4 bases from J, with 7 bases between. The CDR3 length is 12 residues. CDR3: CASSSTFYGYTF. For the CDR3, the DNA is TGTGCCAGCAGCTCCACGTTCTATGGCTACACCTTC.

The chain is built from TRBV19 and TRBJ1-1, with D possibly matching TRBD1 (5 bases). Germline CDR1 and CDR2: LNHDA and SQIVND (reference sequence). V was trimmed by 2 bases and J by 6 bases, leaving 13 bases between them. The CDR3 has 14 amino acids. CDR3 protein: CASSISRDRAEAFF. As DNA, the CDR3 is TGTGCCAGTAGTATATCGCGAGACAGAGCTGAAGCTTTCTTT.

The sample holds one count of this clone. The rearrangement links TRBV15 to TRBJ2-3; D is perhaps TRBD1 or TRBD2 (5 bases each). This CDR3 is built from 15 residues. The germline gives CDR1 LNHNV, CDR2 YYDKDF (reference sequence). V was cut by 9 bases and J by 0 bases, with 16 bases left in between. CDR3 sequence reads: CATLPGLGSTDTQYF. CDR3 coding DNA: TGTGCCACACTACCGGGGCTCGGGAGCACAGATACGCAGTATTTT.

This sequence joins TRBV11-2 and TRBJ2-1; 10 bases fit TRBD1. Trimming removed 5 bases from V and 4 bases from J; junction bases left unmatched: 11. CDR3 size: 17 residues. The germline V gene encodes CDR1 SGHAT and CDR2 FQNNGV. CDR3 nucleotides: TGTGCCAGCAGCGAAAGGACAGGGGGGACGGGGTACAATGAGCAGTTCTTC. Translation gives CASSERTGGTGYNEQFF.

V is TRBV19 and J is TRBJ2-2; D gene unclear. Trimming left V 3 bases short and J 6 bases short, with 2 bases between. Germline values: CDR1 LNHDA, CDR2 SQIVND (reference sequence). This CDR3 is built from 11 residues. The CDR3 bases are TGTGCCAGTAGTATTTCCGGGGAGCTGTTTTTT. This sequence encodes CASSISGELFF.

The V and J genes are TRBV18 and TRBJ1-1; D call uncertain. This CDR3 has 13 residues. The ends were cut back, 1 base at V and 6 bases at J, with 9 bases in the middle. The V gene's germline CDR1 is KGHSH and CDR2 LQKENI. CDR3 amino acids: CASSPLREAEAFF. CDR3 DNA sequence: TGTGCCAGCTCACCACTTAGAGAAGCTGAAGCTTTCTTT.

This chain uses TRBV28 with TRBJ2-1; TRBD2 matches 8 bases. Germline CDR1 is MDHEN and CDR2 is SYDVKM. The CDR3 is 16 amino acids. The ends lost 4 bases at V and 9 bases at J; junction bases unmatched: 14. In DNA form, the CDR3 reads TGTGCCAGCAGTTCGAGGAGCGGGAGAAAAATTGGTGAGCAGTTCTTC. This gives the protein CASSSRSGRKIGEQFF.

A few counts support this clone. The genes are TRBV7-6 and TRBJ2-7; possible D gene TRBD1, 6 bases. Trimming pared 1 base from V and 0 bases from J, leaving 10 bases between. In germline, CDR1 is SGHVS, CDR2 FNYEAQ. The CDR3 totals 15 residues. Here the CDR3 DNA reads TGTGCCAGCAGCTTAGGCAGGGGAAGCTCCTACGAGCAGTACTTC. Translation: CASSLGRGSSYEQYF.

The chain has TRBV6-4 and TRBJ2-2; D perhaps matches TRBD1 (5 bases). V lost 6 bases to trimming and J lost 7 bases, with 15 bases between them. The CDR3 is 14 amino acids. CDR1 is MRHNA, CDR2 SNTAGT, per germline. CDR3 sequence: CASRPGFSDGELFF. In nucleotides, the CDR3 is TGTGCCAGCAGACCAGGGTTTTCGGACGGGGAGCTGTTTTTT.

The J gene is TRBJ2-1, the V gene TRBV5-1; D is possibly TRBD2 (5 bases). CDR1 SGHRS and CDR2 YFSETQ come from the germline V gene. CDR3 length: 17 residues. Deletions cut 0 bases from V and 4 bases from J, with 17 bases between. CDR3 loop: CASSLAVSGWEYNEQFF. The CDR3 nucleotides are TGCGCCAGCAGCTTGGCCGTTTCGGGATGGGAGTACAATGAGCAGTTCTTC.

The chain links TRBV5-1 to TRBJ2-5; D remains ambiguous. The CDR3 is 15 amino acids. Per germline, CDR1 SGHRS and CDR2 YFSETQ. The V and J ends lost 4 bases and 2 bases respectively, with 15 bases between them. Written as DNA, the CDR3 is TGCGCCAGCAGCCCGGGCGTAGGGCAGCAAGAGACCCAGTACTTC. This gives the protein CASSPGVGQQETQYF.